The 18 T cell receptor delta chains below come from one sample, sequenced in a study of gamma-delta chains in newborns, infants, children. TCRdb re-called the reads through CATT. Here the sample spans about 4,000 delta-chain clones, more than 35% being singletons. Sequenced input: blood. The source of these receptors is a child who received the measles vaccine.

The V gene is TRDV2, the J gene TRDJ3, with 7 bases aligning to TRDD3. V dropped 0 bases and J dropped 0; count of bases not matched to a gene: 4. Germline CDR1 reads GEAIGNYY; CDR2 reads EKD. The length of the CDR3 is 18 residues. CDR3 residues: CACDTGGSFSWDTRQMFF. In DNA form, the CDR3 reads TGTGCCTGTGACACCGGGGGATCCTTCTCCTGGGACACCCGACAGATGTTTTTC.

With respect to this clone: A much larger clone sits a single nucleotide away, making a read error possible. V is TRDV2 and J is TRDJ1; perhaps TRDD3 as D (8 bases). The germline V gene has CDR1 GEAIGNYY and CDR2 EKD. This CDR3 is built from 18 residues. The CDR3 here is CACDTVPTGGSYTDKLTF. Here the CDR3 DNA reads TGTGCCTGTGACACCGTTCCTACTGGGGGGTCGTACACCGATAAACTCACCTTT.

Details on this clone: At the DNA level, this CDR3 is encoded by other sequences in the same sample as well. This chain connects TRDV2 to TRDJ3; 9 positions agree with TRDD3. V lost 0 bases, J lost 1 base, and 0 bases stayed unmatched. The germline CDR1 and CDR2 sequences are GEAIGNYY and EKD. The length of the CDR3 is 17 residues. The CDR3 bases are TGTGCCTGTGACACCACTGGGGGATCCTGGGACACCCGACAGATGTTTTTC. It encodes CACDTTGGSWDTRQMFF.

The V gene is TRDV1, the J gene TRDJ1; 8 nucleotides align to TRDD3. This CDR3 contains 19 residues. Trimming cost V 1 base and J 6 bases; bases outside gene matches: 19. Per germline, CDR1 TSWWSYY and CDR2 QGS. CDR3 sequence reads: CALGEPVFICWGIGYKLIF. The DNA for the CDR3 is TGTGCTCTTGGGGAACCGGTCTTCATCTGTTGGGGGATCGGCTATAAACTCATCTTT.

V is TRDV1 and J is TRDJ3; 10 nucleotides agree with TRDD3. CDR1 and CDR2 (germline): TSWWSYY, QGS. V dropped 1 base and J dropped 0; count of bases not matched to a gene: 15. The CDR3 sequence is 23 residues long. The CDR3 region is CALGERERGIRVVNSWDTRQMFF. CDR3 nucleotide sequence: TGTGCTCTTGGGGAACGGGAACGGGGGATACGCGTGGTTAACTCCTGGGACACCCGACAGATGTTTTTC.

This clone is termed medium-sized. Other DNA sequences from this sample encode an identical CDR3 as well. As DNA, the CDR3 is TGTGCCTGTGACACGATATTACTGGGGGATACCACGGAATGGGACACCCGACAGATGTTTTTC. The encoded protein is CACDTILLGDTTEWDTRQMFF. The genes are TRDV2 and TRDJ3; 12 nucleotides line up with TRDD3. The CDR3 contains 21 residues. V was pared by 1 base and J by 4 bases, with 13 bases of the junction left unmatched. Germline assignment: CDR1 GEAIGNYY and CDR2 EKD.

This clone was found a few times. The chain uses TRDV3 and TRDJ3; the match to TRDD3 covers 8 bases. From germline, CDR1 is TVYSNPD and CDR2 GDNSRS (reference sequence). V shed 1 base, J shed 0 bases, and the junction held 8 bases outside the gene matches. The CDR3 is 18 residues long. The CDR3 spells CAFTDWGPDSWDTRQMFF. The CDR3 DNA reads TGTGCCTTTACCGACTGGGGGCCTGACTCCTGGGACACCCGACAGATGTTTTTC.

This clone came up a few times. Other nucleotide sequences from this sample produce the same CDR3. The chain links TRDV1 to TRDJ1; 8 bases line up with TRDD3. In germline, CDR1 is TSWWSYY, CDR2 QGS. V dropped 0 bases and J dropped 0; count of bases not matched to a gene: 21. The CDR3 length is 22 residues. CDR3 loop: CALGELGPSVLLGIPYTDKLIF. CDR3 DNA sequence: TGTGCTCTTGGGGAACTAGGTCCCTCCGTCCTACTGGGGATACCATACACCGATAAACTCATCTTT.

As regards this clone: A read error is likely here: a far larger clone is one base away. V is TRDV3 and J is TRDJ1, with TRDD3 identical over 10 bases. V was clipped by 4 bases and J by 3 bases; unmatched bases: 17. The CDR3 consists of 17 residues. CDR1 TVYSNPD and CDR2 GDNSRS come from the germline V gene (reference sequence). CDR3 protein: CASESLPDWGIADKLIF. As DNA, the CDR3 is TGTGCCTCCGAGTCCCTACCTGACTGGGGGATCGCCGATAAACTCATCTTT.

This clone appeared a few times. This sequence joins TRDV2 and TRDJ1; 9 positions agree with TRDD3. This CDR3 has 17 residues. The J segment lost 0 bases and the V segment lost 5 bases, leaving 12 bases of the junction unmatched. The germline V gene has CDR1 GEAIGNYY and CDR2 EKD. The CDR3 is CACVLKAGDTYTDKLIF. CDR3 in DNA: TGTGCCTGTGTCCTTAAAGCTGGGGATACGTACACCGATAAACTCATCTTT.

The chain recombines TRDV1 with TRDJ1; possible D gene TRDD3, 5 bases. Trimming removed 2 bases from V and 0 bases from J, with 31 bases in between. The CDR3 totals 22 residues. Germline V gene lookup returns CDR1 TSWWSYY and CDR2 QGS. CDR3 in amino acids: CALGEIGRAFYLEGVYTDKLIF. The CDR3 DNA reads TGTGCTCTTGGGGAAATCGGCCGGGCCTTTTACCTCGAGGGGGTATACACCGATAAACTCATCTTT.

V usage is TRDV1 and J usage is TRDJ1, with D possibly being TRDD3 (6 bases). Trimming cost V 1 base and J 0 bases, with 21 bases left between them. This CDR3 has 19 residues. The germline gives CDR1 TSWWSYY, CDR2 QGS. The CDR3 sequence is CALGERSFDTVPYTDKLIF. CDR3 in DNA: TGTGCTCTTGGGGAACGTTCCTTCGATACGGTCCCGTACACCGATAAACTCATCTTT.

The chain uses TRDV3 and TRDJ1; 8 bases agree with TRDD3. There are 18 residues in the CDR3. Germline lookup yields CDR1 TVYSNPD and CDR2 GDNSRS (reference sequence). CDR3 bases: TGTGCATGTGGCCTTCAGACGCTGGGGGAGCCGTACACCGATAAACTCATCTTT. Translating it yields CACGLQTLGEPYTDKLIF.

The CDR3 DNA is TGTGCTCTTGGGCCCCCCTCTTCCTACCCCGTCGTACTGGGGGATACTGAAGAACTCATCTTT. Amino acid sequence: CALGPPSSYPVVLGDTEELIF. The chain recombines TRDV1 with TRDJ1, with 12 bases lining up with TRDD3. The CDR3 covers 21 residues. With V trimmed by 5 bases and J by 9 bases, 28 bases remained unmatched. Germline CDR1 reads TSWWSYY; CDR2 reads QGS.

By proportion, this clone is large. The same CDR3 also results from other DNA sequences found in this sample. The chain is built from TRDV3 and TRDJ1; a possible D gene is TRDD3 (6 bases). Germline V CDR1 and CDR2: TVYSNPD, GDNSRS (reference sequence). The length of the CDR3 is 13 residues. V lost 0 bases, J lost 4 bases, and 12 bases lay in between. The CDR3 region has the DNA TGTGCCTTTAGGGATACTACCGACGATAAACTCATCTTT. This encodes CAFRDTTDDKLIF.

In its sample, this clone was seen once. V is TRDV1 and J is TRDJ1; D perhaps matches TRDD3 (6 bases). CDR3 size: 15 residues. The germline V and J ends were trimmed by 2 bases and 1 base, with 11 bases remaining between them. Germline-derived CDR1 and CDR2 are TSWWSYY and QGS. The CDR3 DNA reads TGTGCTCTTGGGGAATTCGTGGGGGTCACCGATAAACTCATCTTT. It encodes CALGEFVGVTDKLIF.

The chain joins TRDV3 to TRDJ1, with 8 bases matching TRDD3. The germline CDR1 and CDR2 sequences are TVYSNPD and GDNSRS (reference sequence). The CDR3 extends over 22 amino acids. Trimming removed 1 base from V and 0 bases from J; junction bases left unmatched: 28. The CDR3 nucleotides read TGTGCCTTTAAAGTTTCTAACCATGGGGGATGCAAAGAAGAGCCTTACACCGATAAACTCATCTTT. It codes for CAFKVSNHGGCKEEPYTDKLIF. Full variable domain (remainder filled in from reference TRDV3 and TRDJ1): CDKVTQSSPDQTVASGSEVVLLCTYDTVYSNPDLFWYRIRPDYSFQFVFYGDNSRSEGADFTQGRFSVKHILTQKAFHLVISPVRTEDSATYYCAFKVSNHGGCKEEPYTDKLIFGKGTRVTVEP.

The chain combines TRDV1 with TRDJ1; D possibly matches TRDD2 or TRDD3 (5 bases each). The V and J ends lost 0 bases and 0 bases respectively, with 20 bases between them. The germline CDR1 and CDR2 sequences are TSWWSYY and QGS. CDR3 size: 19 residues. DNA of the CDR3: TGTGCTCTTGGGGAACTCGGGGCCTACGGTCCGGGGGACACCGATAAACTCATCTTT. Translated, it gives CALGELGAYGPGDTDKLIF.